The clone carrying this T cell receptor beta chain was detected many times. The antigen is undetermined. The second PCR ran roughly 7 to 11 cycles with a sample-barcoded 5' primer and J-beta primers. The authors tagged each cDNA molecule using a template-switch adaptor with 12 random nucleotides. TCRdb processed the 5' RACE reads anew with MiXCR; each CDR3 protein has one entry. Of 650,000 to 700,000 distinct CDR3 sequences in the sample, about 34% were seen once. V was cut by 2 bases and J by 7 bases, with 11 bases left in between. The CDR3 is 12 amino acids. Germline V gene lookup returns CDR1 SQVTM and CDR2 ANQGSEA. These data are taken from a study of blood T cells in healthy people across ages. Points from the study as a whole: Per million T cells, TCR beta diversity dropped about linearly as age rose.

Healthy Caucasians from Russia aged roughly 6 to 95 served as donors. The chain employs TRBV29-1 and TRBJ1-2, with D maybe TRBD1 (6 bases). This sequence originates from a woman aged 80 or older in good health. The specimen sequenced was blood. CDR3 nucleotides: TGCAGCGTTGAATGGGGGGCGCCTGGCTACACCTTC. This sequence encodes CSVEWGAPGYTF.